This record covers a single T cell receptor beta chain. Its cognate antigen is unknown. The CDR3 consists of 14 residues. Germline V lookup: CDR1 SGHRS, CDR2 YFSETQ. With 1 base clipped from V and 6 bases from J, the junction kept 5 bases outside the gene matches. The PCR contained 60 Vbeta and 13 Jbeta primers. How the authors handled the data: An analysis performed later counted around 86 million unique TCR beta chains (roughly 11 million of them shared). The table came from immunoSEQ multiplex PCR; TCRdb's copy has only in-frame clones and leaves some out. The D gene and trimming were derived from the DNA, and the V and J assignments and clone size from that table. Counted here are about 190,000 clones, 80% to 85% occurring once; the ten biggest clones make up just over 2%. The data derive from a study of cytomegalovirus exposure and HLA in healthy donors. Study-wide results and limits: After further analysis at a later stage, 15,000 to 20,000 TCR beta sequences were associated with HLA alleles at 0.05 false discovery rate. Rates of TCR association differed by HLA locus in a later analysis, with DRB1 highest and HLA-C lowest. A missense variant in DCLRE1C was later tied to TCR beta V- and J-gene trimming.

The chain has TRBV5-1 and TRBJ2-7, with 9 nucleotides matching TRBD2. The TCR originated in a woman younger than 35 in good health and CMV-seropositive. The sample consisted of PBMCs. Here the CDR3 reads CASSLIAGALEQYF. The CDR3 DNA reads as TGCGCCAGCAGCTTGATAGCGGGGGCTCTCGAGCAGTACTTC.